This passage covers 10 T cell receptor beta chains from one sample sequenced in a study of human T cells and chemical hapten exposure. One entry per CDR3 protein results from TCRdb running MiXCR on the RACE reads. This table has around 380,000 distinct CDR3 sequences, more than 4.5% appearing once. Time point indicated: patch test 1, 2 weeks after DPC sensitization. The sample's treatment: therapeutic diphenylcyclopropenone sensitization with weekly scalp DPC. The source material was whole blood, sampled in connection with sensitization to the hapten diphenylcyclopropenone (DPC). The receptor set was obtained from a woman in her 50s with alopecia areata. Some clones in this sample may be carry-over from other donors' samples.

This clonotype appeared many times. This chain joins TRBV10-3 and TRBJ2-3; possibly TRBD2 for D (7 bases). The CDR3 is 15 residues long. Trimming stripped 8 bases from V and 5 bases from J, with 20 bases between. Germline-derived CDR1 and CDR2 are ENHRY and SYGVKD. The CDR3 region is CAISLGGGPGDTQYF. CDR3 coding DNA: TGTGCCATCTCCTTGGGAGGGGGTCCAGGAGATACGCAGTATTTT.

In its sample, this clonotype was seen many times. The gene calls are TRBV7-9 and TRBJ2-1; 10 bases line up with TRBD2. The CDR3 length is 18 residues. Trimming took 5 bases from V and 4 from J; bases not matched to a gene: 14. Germline V gives CDR1 SEHNR, CDR2 FQNEAQ (reference sequence). CDR3 sequence (DNA): TGTGCCAGCAGCCCCTCGGCTAGCGGGGGCCTAGGGTACAATGAGCAGTTCTTC. Its protein is CASSPSASGGLGYNEQFF.

Many counts were recorded for this clonotype. The V gene is TRBV3-1, the J gene TRBJ2-7, with D perhaps matching TRBD1 (6 bases). The germline V and J ends were trimmed by 1 base and 2 bases, with 12 bases remaining between them. The CDR3 is made up of 15 amino acids. Germline V lookup: CDR1 LGHDT, CDR2 YNNKEL (reference sequence). CDR3 residues: CASSQGYRATYEQYF. The CDR3 nucleotides read TGTGCCAGCAGCCAAGGGTACAGGGCGACCTACGAGCAGTACTTC.

CDR3 amino acids: CASSPPTGDLYEQYF. The CDR3 DNA reads as TGTGCCAGCTCACCACCGACGGGTGACCTCTACGAGCAGTACTTC. The rearrangement joins TRBV18 to TRBJ2-7; D unclear. V dropped 0 bases and J dropped 3 bases, with 12 bases sitting between them. The CDR3 contains 15 residues. The V gene's germline CDR1 is KGHSH and CDR2 LQKENI. Filled out from reference TRBV18 and TRBJ2-7, the complete variable domain reads NAGVMQNPRHLVRRRGQEARLRCSPMKGHSHVYWYRQLPEEGLKFMVYLQKENIIDESGMPKERFSAEFPKEGPSILRIQQVVRGDSAAYFCASSPPTGDLYEQYFGPGTRLTVT.

This clonotype was seen ten or more times. The chain is built from TRBV20-1 and TRBJ2-7; the match to TRBD2 covers 13 bases. CDR3 length: 16 residues. The ends lost 6 bases at V and 3 bases at J; junction bases unmatched: 11. Germline CDR1 and CDR2: DFQATT and SNEGSKA (reference sequence). CDR3 sequence reads: CSARPGLAGINYEQYF. The DNA of the CDR3 is TGCAGTGCCCGCCCGGGACTAGCGGGGATCAACTACGAGCAGTACTTC.

This clonotype was observed a handful of times. The V and J genes are TRBV2 and TRBJ2-1, with TRBD1 identical over 7 bases. The CDR3 consists of 15 residues. Looked up from germline, CDR1 is SNHLY and CDR2 is FYNNEI. Trimming at V came to 4 bases and at J to 3 bases, leaving 6 bases not matched to a gene. CDR3 residues: CASSGRDSLYNEQFF. In DNA, the CDR3 is TGTGCCAGCAGTGGCCGGGACAGCCTCTACAATGAGCAGTTCTTC.

There are a few counts of this clonotype. This rearrangement joins TRBV12-3 or TRBV12-4 to TRBJ2-7; 11 bases agree with TRBD2. The CDR3 extends over 17 amino acids. V trimming: 3 bases; J trimming: 5 bases; junction bases outside the gene matches: 12. Written as DNA, the CDR3 is TGTGCCAGCAGTTTCTCCGGGACTAGCGGTATACTGGACGAGCAGTACTTC. Encoded protein: CASSFSGTSGILDEQYF.

The genes are TRBV25-1 and TRBJ1-2; D gene ambiguous. Germline CDR1 is MGHDK and CDR2 is SYGVNS. This CDR3 contains 14 residues. V lost 3 bases and J 2 bases, leaving 10 bases between the germline ends. The CDR3 DNA reads as TGTGCCAGCAGTGACGGGTCGGGAAACTATGGCTACACCTTC. It is translated as CASSDGSGNYGYTF.

This clonotype showed up just a few times. The chain joins TRBV5-6 to TRBJ2-6; 8 bases align to TRBD2. V lost 3 bases to trimming and J lost 0 bases; unmatched junction nucleotides: 2. Germline CDR1 reads SGHDT; CDR2 reads YYEEEE. This CDR3 spans 16 amino acids. The CDR3: CASSSGTSSGANVLTF. CDR3 in DNA: TGTGCCAGCAGCTCCGGGACTAGCTCTGGGGCCAACGTCCTGACTTTC.

The gene calls are TRBV12-3 or TRBV12-4 and TRBJ2-6, with D possibly being TRBD1 or TRBD2 (5 bases each). The CDR3 runs 16 residues. V dropped 5 bases and J dropped 3 bases, with 14 bases sitting between them. The CDR3 region is CASSPLEGIGANVLTF. In DNA form, the CDR3 reads TGTGCCAGCAGTCCTTTAGAGGGGATTGGGGCCAACGTCCTGACTTTC.